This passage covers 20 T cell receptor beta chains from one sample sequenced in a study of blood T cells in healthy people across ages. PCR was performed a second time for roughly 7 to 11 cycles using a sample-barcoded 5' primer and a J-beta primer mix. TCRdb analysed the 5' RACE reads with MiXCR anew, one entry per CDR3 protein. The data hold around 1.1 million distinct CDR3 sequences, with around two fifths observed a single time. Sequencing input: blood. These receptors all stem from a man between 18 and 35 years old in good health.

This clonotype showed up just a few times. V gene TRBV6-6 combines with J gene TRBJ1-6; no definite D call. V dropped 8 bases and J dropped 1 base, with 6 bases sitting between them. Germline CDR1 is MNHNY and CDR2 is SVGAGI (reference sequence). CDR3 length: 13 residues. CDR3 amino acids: CASLKSYNSPLHF. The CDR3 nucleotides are TGTGCCAGCCTCAAGTCCTATAATTCACCCCTCCACTTT.

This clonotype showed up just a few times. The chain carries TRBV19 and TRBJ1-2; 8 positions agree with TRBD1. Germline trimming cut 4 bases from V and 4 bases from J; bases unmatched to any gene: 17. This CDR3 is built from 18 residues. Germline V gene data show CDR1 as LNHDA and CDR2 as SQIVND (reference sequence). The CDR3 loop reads CASSTNGILTQGAYGYTF. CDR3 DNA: TGTGCCAGTAGTACCAACGGGATACTCACTCAGGGGGCCTATGGCTACACCTTC. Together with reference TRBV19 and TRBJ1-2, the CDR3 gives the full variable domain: DGGITQSPKYLFRKEGQNVTLSCEQNLNHDAMYWYRQDPGQGLRLIYYSQIVNDFQKGDIAEGYSVSREKKESFPLTVTSAQKNPTAFYLCASSTNGILTQGAYGYTFGSGTRLTVV.

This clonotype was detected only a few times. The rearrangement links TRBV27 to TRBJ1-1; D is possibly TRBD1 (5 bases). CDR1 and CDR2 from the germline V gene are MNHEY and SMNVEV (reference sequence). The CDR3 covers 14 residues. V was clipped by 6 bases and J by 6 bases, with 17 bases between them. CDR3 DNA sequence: TGTGCCAGCAGCCAAGGAGGTGGACACGCTGAAGCTTTCTTT. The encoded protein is CASSQGGGHAEAFF.

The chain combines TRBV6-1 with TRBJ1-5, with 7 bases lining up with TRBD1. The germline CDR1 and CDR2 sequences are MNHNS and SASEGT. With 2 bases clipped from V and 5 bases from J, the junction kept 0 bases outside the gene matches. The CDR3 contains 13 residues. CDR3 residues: CASSERGHQPQHF. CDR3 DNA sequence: TGTGCCAGCAGTGAAAGGGGGCATCAGCCCCAGCATTTT.

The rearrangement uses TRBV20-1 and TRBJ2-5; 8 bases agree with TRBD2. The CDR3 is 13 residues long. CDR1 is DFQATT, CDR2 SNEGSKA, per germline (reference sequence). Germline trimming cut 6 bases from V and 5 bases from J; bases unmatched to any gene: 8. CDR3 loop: CSAPSGGPETQYF. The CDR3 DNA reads TGCAGTGCCCCTTCGGGGGGGCCGGAGACCCAGTACTTC.

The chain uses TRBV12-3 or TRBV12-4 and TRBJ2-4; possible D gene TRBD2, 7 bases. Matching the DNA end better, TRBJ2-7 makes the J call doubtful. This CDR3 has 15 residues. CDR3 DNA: TGTGCCAGCATTGGGGGGGGACAAAGCTCCTACGAGCAGTACTTC. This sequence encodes CASIGGGQSSYEQYF.

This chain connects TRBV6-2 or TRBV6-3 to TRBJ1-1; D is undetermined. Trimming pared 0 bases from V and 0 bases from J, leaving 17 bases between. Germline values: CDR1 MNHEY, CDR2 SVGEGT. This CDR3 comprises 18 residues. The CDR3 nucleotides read TGTGCCAGCAGTTACTCTTTTAGGCGGGTGTTCATGAACACTGAAGCTTTCTTT. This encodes CASSYSFRRVFMNTEAFF.

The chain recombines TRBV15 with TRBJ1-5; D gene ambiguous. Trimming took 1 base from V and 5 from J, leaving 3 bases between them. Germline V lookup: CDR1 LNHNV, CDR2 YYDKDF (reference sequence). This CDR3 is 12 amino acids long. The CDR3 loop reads CATSRGYQPQHF. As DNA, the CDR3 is TGTGCCACCAGCAGAGGCTATCAGCCCCAGCATTTT. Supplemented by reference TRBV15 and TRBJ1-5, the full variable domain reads DAMVIQNPRYQVTQFGKPVTLSCSQTLNHNVMYWYQQKSSQAPKLLFHYYDKDFNNEADTPDNFQSRRPNTSFCFLDIRSPGLGDTAMYLCATSRGYQPQHFGDGTRLSIL.

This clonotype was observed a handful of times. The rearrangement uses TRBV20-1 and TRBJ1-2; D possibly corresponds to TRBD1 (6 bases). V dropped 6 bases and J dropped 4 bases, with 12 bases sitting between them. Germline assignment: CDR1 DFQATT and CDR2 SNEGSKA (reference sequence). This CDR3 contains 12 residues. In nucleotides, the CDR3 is TGCAGTGCCCCTGGACAGACCTATGGCTACACCTTC. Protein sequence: CSAPGQTYGYTF.

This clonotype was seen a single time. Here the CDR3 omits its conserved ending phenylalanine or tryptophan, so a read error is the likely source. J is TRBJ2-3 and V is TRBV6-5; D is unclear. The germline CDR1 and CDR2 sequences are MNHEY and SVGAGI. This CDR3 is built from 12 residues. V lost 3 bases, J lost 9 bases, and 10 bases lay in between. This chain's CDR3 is CASSYRSGTQYV. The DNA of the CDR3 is TGTGCCAGCAGTTATCGCTCCGGGACGCAGTATGTT.

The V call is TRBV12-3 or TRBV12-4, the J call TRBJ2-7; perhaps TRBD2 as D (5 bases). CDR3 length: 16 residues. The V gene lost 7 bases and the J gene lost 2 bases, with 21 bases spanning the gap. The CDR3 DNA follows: TGTGCCAGCACCCTCCGGGATCGACCCAGCCCCTACGAGCAGTACTTC. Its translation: CASTLRDRPSPYEQYF.

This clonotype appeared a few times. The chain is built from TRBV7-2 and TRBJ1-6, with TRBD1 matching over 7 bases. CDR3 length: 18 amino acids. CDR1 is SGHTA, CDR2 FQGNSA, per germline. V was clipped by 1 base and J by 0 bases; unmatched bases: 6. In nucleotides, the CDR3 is TGTGCCAGCAGCTTAGGATGGGCAGGGGGCTCCTATAATTCACCCCTCCACTTT. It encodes CASSLGWAGGSYNSPLHF.

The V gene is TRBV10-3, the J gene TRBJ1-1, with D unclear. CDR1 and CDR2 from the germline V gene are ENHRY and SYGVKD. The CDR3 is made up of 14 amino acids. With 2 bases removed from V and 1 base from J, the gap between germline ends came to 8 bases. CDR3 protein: CAISERWTNTEAFF. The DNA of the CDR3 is TGTGCCATCAGTGAGAGGTGGACGAACACTGAAGCTTTCTTT.

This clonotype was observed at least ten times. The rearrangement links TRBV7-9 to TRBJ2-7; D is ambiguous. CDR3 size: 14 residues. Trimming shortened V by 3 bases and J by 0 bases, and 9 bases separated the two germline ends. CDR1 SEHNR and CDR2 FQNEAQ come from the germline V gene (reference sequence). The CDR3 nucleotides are TGTGCCAGCAGCTTCCCGGGCAGCTCCTACGAGCAGTACTTC. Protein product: CASSFPGSSYEQYF.

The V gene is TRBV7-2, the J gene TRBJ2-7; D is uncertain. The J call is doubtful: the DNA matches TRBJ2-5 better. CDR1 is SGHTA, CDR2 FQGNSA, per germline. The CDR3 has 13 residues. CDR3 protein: CASTEETPGTQYF. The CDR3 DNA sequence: TGTGCCAGCACCGAGGAGACTCCGGGGACCCAGTACTTC.

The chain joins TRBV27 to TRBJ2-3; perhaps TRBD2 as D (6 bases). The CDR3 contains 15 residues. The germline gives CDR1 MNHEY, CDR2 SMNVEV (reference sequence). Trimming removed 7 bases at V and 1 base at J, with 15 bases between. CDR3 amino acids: CASTPGGTGTDTQYF. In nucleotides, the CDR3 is TGTGCCAGCACCCCTGGGGGGACGGGCACAGATACGCAGTATTTT.

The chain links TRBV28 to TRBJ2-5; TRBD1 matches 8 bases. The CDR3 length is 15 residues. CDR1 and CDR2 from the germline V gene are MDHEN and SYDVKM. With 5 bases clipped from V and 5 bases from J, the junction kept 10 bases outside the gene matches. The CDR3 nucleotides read TGTGCCAGCAGTCCGTTGGACAGGGAGCGGGAGACCCAGTACTTC. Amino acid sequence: CASSPLDRERETQYF.

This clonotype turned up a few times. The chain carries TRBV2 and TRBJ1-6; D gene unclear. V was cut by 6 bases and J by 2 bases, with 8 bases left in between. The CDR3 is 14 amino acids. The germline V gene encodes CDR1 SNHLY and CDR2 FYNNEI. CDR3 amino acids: CASSHNTYNSPLHF. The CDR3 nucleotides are TGTGCCAGCAGCCACAATACCTATAATTCACCCCTCCACTTT.

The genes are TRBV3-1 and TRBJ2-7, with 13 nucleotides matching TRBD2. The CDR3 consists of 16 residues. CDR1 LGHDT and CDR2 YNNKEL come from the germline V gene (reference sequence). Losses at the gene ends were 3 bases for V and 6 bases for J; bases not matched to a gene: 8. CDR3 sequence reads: CASSHMPGLAGSEQYF. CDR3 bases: TGTGCCAGCAGCCATATGCCGGGACTAGCGGGGAGCGAGCAGTACTTC.

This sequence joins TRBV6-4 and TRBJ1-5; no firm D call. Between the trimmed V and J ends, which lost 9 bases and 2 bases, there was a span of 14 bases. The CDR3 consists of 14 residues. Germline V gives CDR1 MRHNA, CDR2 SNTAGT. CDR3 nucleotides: TGTGCCAGGCCCCGAGGCTGGGGCAATCAGCCCCAGCATTTT. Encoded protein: CARPRGWGNQPQHF.